The sequence of this TCR beta chain was determined in a study of PD-1 blockade in classical Hodgkin lymphoma. Study context: Nivolumab dosing for patients was 3 mg/kg, administered intravenously every 2 weeks. Overall study results and limits: The repertoire differences lack a defined cause, possibly disease activity or prior therapy. Compared with healthy donors, newly diagnosed patients reportedly showed lower baseline TCR diversity.

Noted time point: cycle 4 day 1 (C4D1), after less than 7 weeks of nivolumab. Autologous stem cell transplantation was followed by relapse in every patient, and brentuximab vedotin exposure varied. Thawed PBMCs were the source of CD8+ T cells, obtained through magnetic negative selection. Patients reached a best response of complete response, partial response or progressive disease. Of note for this clone: What it recognizes is unknown.

Here immunoSEQ multiplex PCR was the method, and the copy in TCRdb shows in-frame clones only, minus some. Among almost 20,000 clones listed, 84% were seen once. The TCR was taken from a human donor with classical Hodgkin lymphoma. The sequencing here drew on CD8+ T cells from blood, taken before the fourth cycle of nivolumab.

Written as DNA, the CDR3 is TGCGCCAGCAGCACTAGCGGGGGACCCTACGAGCAGTACTTC. Protein sequence: CASSTSGGPYEQYF. The chain recombines TRBV10-2 with TRBJ2-7, with 11 bases identical to TRBD2. Germline V CDR1 and CDR2: WSHSY, SAAADI. This CDR3 region has 14 residues. V shed 6 bases and J 2 bases; nucleotides not matched to a gene: 3.